This T cell receptor (beta chain) is from a study of OX40 agonist ivuxolimab in advanced cancers. Study overall: Patients were dosed intravenously with ivuxolimab at 0.01 to 10 mg/kg every 2 weeks.

CDR1 MNHNY and CDR2 SVGAGI come from the germline V gene (reference sequence). The CDR3 consists of 16 residues. Trimming stripped 7 bases from V and 0 bases from J, with 16 bases between. Clones were read by immunoSEQ multiplex PCR, and TCRdb kept only the in-frame ones, dropping some. The data show fewer than 85,000 clones, with about 93% seen just once and less than 0.55% held by the top ten. This material consisted of CD4+ or CD8+ T cells sorted from blood, taken in a trial of the OX40 agonist ivuxolimab. The J gene is TRBJ1-3, the V gene TRBV6-6, with D possibly being TRBD1 (5 bases). The TCR sequence derives from an adult with an advanced solid tumor such as melanoma, head and neck, liver or kidney cancer. The CDR3 loop reads CASTKGRGYSGNTIYF. Written as DNA, the CDR3 is TGTGCCAGCACCAAGGGGAGGGGATACTCTGGAAACACCATATATTTT.